What follows is one TCR beta chain and its context. This sample stems from a study of T cell responses to AZD1222 COVID-19 vaccine. Assay used: immunoSEQ multiplex PCR; TCRdb lists only in-frame clones, some missing. The sample lists more than 35,000 clones, about 83% occurring once. Between the trimmed V and J ends, which lost 3 bases and 4 bases, there was a span of 7 bases. Germline V gene data show CDR1 as MDHEN and CDR2 as SYDVKM. There are 14 residues in the CDR3. V gene TRBV28 combines with J gene TRBJ1-6; D is unclear. This receptor was obtained from an adult in good health. This specimen consisted of peripheral blood, obtained on day 0 of AZD1222 vaccination. This chain's CDR3 is CASSFNIYNSPLHF. The CDR3 DNA is TGTGCCAGCAGTTTTAACATATATAATTCACCCCTCCACTTT.